These T cell receptor beta chains were read from a single sample in a study of PD-1 blockade in classical Hodgkin lymphoma. Repertoires were generated with immunoSEQ multiplex PCR, while TCRdb's copy carries only in-frame clones and drops some. The sample includes 21,000 or so clones, 70% to 85% of them seen just once. The source material was peripheral blood mononuclear cells (PBMCs), sampled at baseline. The source is a human donor with classical Hodgkin lymphoma. Each CDR3 is given with its conserved first and last residue. Fields, in order: clone size, J gene, D gene, V gene, CDR3 DNA, CDR3 protein. D genes are given only for firm matches. Only part of the rows carry a size: once, few, many, or a class if the clone is expanded.

size: few
J: TRBJ2-7
D: TRBD1
V: TRBV11-3
DNA: TGTGCCAGCAGCCCCCAGGGACAGTACCACGAGCAGTACTTC
CDR3: CASSPQGQYHEQYF

size: once
J: TRBJ2-3
D: TRBD2
V: TRBV10-3
DNA: TGTGCCATCGGAACGGGAGGTATACTGGTAGATACGCAGTATTTT
CDR3: CAIGTGGILVDTQYF

size: NA
J: TRBJ1-6
D: NA
V: TRBV11-2
DNA: TGTGCCAGCAGCTTAAATTTCGGGGGTACTTCACCCCTCCACTTT
CDR3: CASSLNFGGTSPLHF

size: few
J: TRBJ1-6
D: NA
V: TRBV7-3
DNA: TGTGCCAGCAGCTTTAGCCGTAATTCACCCCTCCACTTT
CDR3: CASSFSRNSPLHF

size: NA
J: TRBJ2-3
D: TRBD1
V: TRBV7-8
DNA: TGTGCCAGCAGTCACACGAGACAGGGGTTGGCAGATACGCAGTATTTT
CDR3: CASSHTRQGLADTQYF

size: NA
J: TRBJ1-4
D: NA
V: TRBV19
DNA: TGTGCCAGTAGTGCCACAGGGCCCAATGAAAAACTGTTTTTT
CDR3: CASSATGPNEKLFF

size: NA
J: TRBJ1-2
D: NA
V: TRBV27
DNA: TGTGCCAGCAGTACCGCAGGAGTTTATGGCTACACCTTC
CDR3: CASSTAGVYGYTF

size: NA
J: TRBJ2-5
D: NA
V: TRBV2
DNA: TGTGCCAGCAGTCGGGGGATCATGAGCGGGACCCAGTACTTC
CDR3: CASSRGIMSGTQYF

size: once
J: TRBJ2-5
D: NA
V: TRBV28
DNA: TGTGCCAGCAGTCTAGGAGGCGGGCGGAAGACCCAGTACTTC
CDR3: CASSLGGGRKTQYF

size: NA
J: TRBJ1-5
D: NA
V: TRBV6-6
DNA: TGTGCCAGCAGTGTACAGGGTCGGCAGCCCCAGCATTTT
CDR3: CASSVQGRQPQHF

size: once
J: TRBJ1-3
D: NA
V: TRBV7-8
DNA: TGTGCCAGCAGCGGGGCCCTCTCTGGAAACACCATATATTTT
CDR3: CASSGALSGNTIYF

size: once
J: TRBJ2-2
D: NA
V: TRBV5-8
DNA: TGTGCCAGCAGCTTGGAAGGGCAGGGCGCCGGGGAGCTGTTTTTT
CDR3: CASSLEGQGAGELFF

size: NA
J: TRBJ2-1
D: TRBD1
V: TRBV4-3
DNA: TGCGCCAGCAGCCAAAGCCGGGACAGGAGCTCCTACAATGAGCAGTTCTTC
CDR3: CASSQSRDRSSYNEQFF

size: few
J: TRBJ1-4
D: NA
V: TRBV12-5
DNA: TGTGCTAGTGGTTTGGTAAGACTGGGGGGGGAAAAACTGTTTTTT
CDR3: CASGLVRLGGEKLFF

size: NA
J: TRBJ2-4
D: NA
V: TRBV5-4
DNA: TGTGCCAGCAGCTGGGGCGGGGATTCCGGCAAAAACATTCAGTACTTC
CDR3: CASSWGGDSGKNIQYF

size: few
J: TRBJ2-3
D: TRBD2
V: TRBV5-6
DNA: TGTGCCAGCAGCCTACTAGCGGGAGGTACAGATACGCAGTATTTT
CDR3: CASSLLAGGTDTQYF

size: NA
J: TRBJ2-5
D: TRBD1
V: TRBV10-3
DNA: TGTGCCATCAGTGGGACAGGGGGGATTGGGACCCAGTACTTC
CDR3: CAISGTGGIGTQYF

size: once
J: TRBJ2-3
D: NA
V: TRBV7-9
DNA: TGTGCCAGCAGCTTAAATTTAATAAGACAGATCACAGATACGCAGTATTTT
CDR3: CASSLNLIRQITDTQYF

size: NA
J: TRBJ2-1
D: NA
V: TRBV7-2
DNA: TGTGCCAGCAGCTCCTACAGGGTCCACAATGAGCAGTTCTTC
CDR3: CASSSYRVHNEQFF

size: NA
J: TRBJ1-1
D: TRBD1
V: TRBV25-1
DNA: TGTGCCAGCAGTCCGAACAGGGGGAATACTGAAGCTTTCTTT
CDR3: CASSPNRGNTEAFF

size: once
J: TRBJ1-1
D: TRBD1
V: TRBV5-1
DNA: TGCGCCAGCCTCACAGGGGGTGCTTTCTTT
CDR3: CASLTGGAFF

size: NA
J: TRBJ2-7
D: NA
V: TRBV7-6
DNA: TGTGCCAGCAGCTTAGGTCGCACAGGGAGGTACGAGCAGTACTTC
CDR3: CASSLGRTGRYEQYF

size: NA
J: TRBJ1-2
D: NA
V: TRBV20-1
DNA: TGCAGTGCTAGCCGACGCCGGGGCTACACCTTC
CDR3: CSASRRRGYTF

size: NA
J: TRBJ1-2
D: TRBD1
V: TRBV5-1
DNA: TGCGCCAGCAGCTCCTTCTTACAGGGGGCGGGTGACGGCTACACCTTC
CDR3: CASSSFLQGAGDGYTF

size: NA
J: TRBJ2-3
D: NA
V: TRBV25-1
DNA: TGTGCCAGCGAGCGGGTTCCAGATACGCAGTATTTT
CDR3: CASERVPDTQYF

size: once
J: TRBJ1-1
D: NA
V: TRBV6-5
DNA: TGTGCCAGCCACCGGGGAGGCACTGAAGCTTTCTTT
CDR3: CASHRGGTEAFF

size: NA
J: TRBJ2-5
D: TRBD1
V: TRBV19
DNA: TGTGCCAGTAGTGATCGACAGGGGCGGAAGACCCAGTACTTC
CDR3: CASSDRQGRKTQYF